This T cell receptor beta chain was sequenced in a study of cytomegalovirus exposure and HLA in healthy donors. General study points: Cytomegalovirus-associated TCR beta chains were listed, numbering 164. Clonal expansion was found to be greater in HLA-associated TCR beta chains than in equally common others in a later analysis.

Comment on this clone: As yet, its antigen is unknown.

Germline V gene data show CDR1 as KGHSH and CDR2 as LQKENI. The CDR3 length is 15 residues. V lost 0 bases, J lost 2 bases, and 10 bases lay in between. The PCR used 60 Vbeta and 13 Jbeta primers. TCRdb keeps only in-frame clones here, not all; method: immunoSEQ multiplex PCR. The top ten clones hold around a tenth of a sample with around 120,000 clones, 70% to 85% of them seen once. The V call is TRBV18, the J call TRBJ2-5; tentatively, D is TRBD1 (5 bases). This receptor was obtained from a woman between 50 and 59 years old in good health and CMV-seropositive. The source material was PBMCs. CDR3 sequence reads: CASSPPRREQETQYF. The CDR3 DNA follows: TGTGCCAGCTCACCACCGCGCAGGGAACAAGAGACCCAGTACTTC. The whole variable domain, filled in from reference TRBV18 and TRBJ2-5, reads NAGVMQNPRHLVRRRGQEARLRCSPMKGHSHVYWYRQLPEEGLKFMVYLQKENIIDESGMPKERFSAEFPKEGPSILRIQQVVRGDSAAYFCASSPPRREQETQYFGPGTRLLVL.